This passage covers 19 T cell receptor beta chains from one sample sequenced in a study of CD8 T cells in Susac syndrome. With random hexamers, reverse transcription was performed on about 0.45 to 1 ug of RNA. TCRdb itself ran the immunoSEQ multiplex PCR reads through MiXCR, one entry per CDR3 protein. The data hold around 140,000 distinct CDR3 sequences, with approximately 95% observed a single time. Sequencing was carried out using CD4+ T cells from PBMCs. These receptors all stem from a human donor with Susac syndrome.

The chain is built from TRBV28 and TRBJ2-7; D possibly corresponds to TRBD1 (6 bases). The V end lost 3 bases, the J end lost 4 bases, and 16 bases lay between the germline ends. This CDR3 is built from 15 residues. CDR1 is MDHEN and CDR2 is SYDVKM in the germline V gene. The CDR3 DNA reads TGTGCCAGCAGTTTTTCGTCTCGAGGGACATACGAGCAGTACTTC. Its translation: CASSFSSRGTYEQYF.

The chain joins TRBV6-5 to TRBJ1-1; 8 bases are shared with TRBD1. The germline V gene has CDR1 MNHEY and CDR2 SVGAGI. J was trimmed by 1 base and V by 0 bases; bases with no gene match: 1. CDR3 length: 15 residues. CDR3 sequence: CASSYSGTGNTEAFF. In nucleotides, the CDR3 is TGTGCCAGCAGTTACTCAGGGACAGGGAACACTGAAGCTTTCTTT.

V usage is TRBV29-1 and J usage is TRBJ2-1; D remains unclear. V lost 1 base to trimming and J lost 8 bases, with 15 bases between them. The CDR3 spans 14 residues. Per germline, CDR1 SQVTM and CDR2 ANQGSEA. The CDR3 bases are TGCAGCGTTGAAGGGTCGACTCTTAGGGATGAGCAGTTCTTC. Its protein is CSVEGSTLRDEQFF.

This rearrangement joins TRBV20-1 to TRBJ2-7; perhaps TRBD2 as D (6 bases). Germline loops: CDR1 DFQATT, CDR2 SNEGSKA (reference sequence). V was cut by 5 bases and J by 6 bases, with 17 bases left in between. The CDR3 is made up of 13 amino acids. In nucleotides, the CDR3 is TGCAGTGCTCCACCGACTAGTTCCGGCGAGCAGTACTTC. It translates to CSAPPTSSGEQYF.

The gene calls are TRBV2 and TRBJ1-1; 11 nucleotides agree with TRBD1. The CDR3 length is 16 residues. The junction had 6 bases not matched to a gene; V was cut back by 2 bases and J by 4 bases. Germline V CDR1 and CDR2: SNHLY, FYNNEI. The CDR3 region has the DNA TGTGCCAGCAGTGAACGAGGAGGGACAGGGGGCACTGAAGCTTTCTTT. This sequence encodes CASSERGGTGGTEAFF. The full variable domain, rest sourced from reference TRBV2 and TRBJ1-1, is EPEVTQTPSHQVTQMGQEVILRCVPISNHLYFYWYRQILGQKVEFLVSFYNNEISEKSEIFDDQFSVERPDGSNFTLKIRSTKLEDSAMYFCASSERGGTGGTEAFFGQGTRLTVV.

The CDR3 sequence: CSVELRGAGELFF. CDR3 nucleotide sequence: TGCAGCGTTGAATTGCGGGGGGCCGGGGAGCTGTTTTTT. This chain connects TRBV29-1 to TRBJ2-2; TRBD2 matches at 8 bases. V was pared by 2 bases and J by 6 bases, with 2 bases of the junction left unmatched. Germline CDR1 and CDR2: SQVTM and ANQGSEA. The CDR3 spans 13 residues.

V and J are TRBV13 and TRBJ1-2, with TRBD1 identical over 7 bases. The V gene's germline CDR1 is PRHDT and CDR2 FYEKMQ (reference sequence). J lost 7 bases, V lost 4 bases, and 3 bases had no gene match. The CDR3 is 12 residues long. The CDR3 DNA sequence: TGTGCCAGCAGCTCGGACAGGCTTGGCTACACCTTC. It is translated as CASSSDRLGYTF.

The chain combines TRBV12-3 or TRBV12-4 with TRBJ1-1, with 7 nucleotides matching TRBD1. V dropped 2 bases and J dropped 5; count of bases not matched to a gene: 5. This CDR3 is built from 14 residues. The CDR3 reads CASSLRTGGTEAFF. CDR3 in DNA: TGTGCCAGCAGTTTAAGGACAGGCGGGACTGAAGCTTTCTTT.

The rearrangement uses TRBV5-1 and TRBJ2-2; D is uncertain. Germline CDR1 and CDR2: SGHRS and YFSETQ. The CDR3 contains 14 residues. V was pared by 4 bases and J by 6 bases, with 13 bases between. CDR3: CASSPGPGSGELFF. The CDR3 DNA reads TGCGCCAGCAGCCCGGGCCCAGGCTCCGGGGAGCTGTTTTTT.

The genes are TRBV12-3 or TRBV12-4 and TRBJ1-5; D is unclear. This CDR3 spans 13 amino acids. Between the trimmed V and J ends, which lost 6 bases and 4 bases, there was a span of 10 bases. CDR3 sequence reads: CASRQNPNQPQHF. In DNA, the CDR3 is TGTGCCAGCAGACAAAACCCTAATCAGCCCCAGCATTTT.

The V and J genes are TRBV20-1 and TRBJ2-5; 12 bases fit TRBD2. V lost 1 base to trimming and J lost 5 bases; unmatched junction nucleotides: 2. This CDR3 has 14 amino acids. Germline CDR1 reads DFQATT; CDR2 reads SNEGSKA (reference sequence). The CDR3 DNA reads TGCAGTGCTAGAGGACTAGCGGGAGTGGAGACCCAGTACTTC. As protein: CSARGLAGVETQYF.

The CDR3 DNA follows: TGTGCCAGCAGCTCTCAATCCCCAGGGGTTAACTATGGCTACACCTTC. As protein: CASSSQSPGVNYGYTF. The gene calls are TRBV7-9 and TRBJ1-2; tentatively, D is TRBD1 (6 bases). Germline V gene lookup returns CDR1 SEHNR and CDR2 FQNEAQ (reference sequence). V was pared by 4 bases and J by 1 base, with 16 bases between. CDR3 length: 16 amino acids.

CDR3 loop: CSARADLRVTQPQHF. CDR3 DNA: TGCAGTGCTAGAGCGGATCTCAGGGTTACCCAGCCCCAGCATTTT. The chain employs TRBV20-1 and TRBJ1-5; D is possibly TRBD1 (5 bases). V was cut by 1 base and J by 7 bases, with 17 bases left in between. The CDR3 length is 15 residues. CDR1 DFQATT and CDR2 SNEGSKA come from the germline V gene (reference sequence).

The DNA of the CDR3 is TGTGCCAGCAGCGCCCGGACTAGCGGGAGAACAGATACGCAGTATTTT. Its translation is CASSARTSGRTDTQYF. The chain couples TRBV7-2 to TRBJ2-3; 13 positions match TRBD2. The CDR3 loop spans 16 amino acids. With V trimmed by 5 bases and J by 3 bases, 5 bases remained unmatched. CDR1 is SGHTA, CDR2 FQGNSA, per germline.

The chain carries TRBV29-1 and TRBJ2-7; D not certain. Germline V gene data show CDR1 as SQVTM and CDR2 as ANQGSEA. The CDR3 length is 12 residues. V lost 7 bases to trimming and J lost 2 bases, with 12 bases between them. Here the CDR3 reads CSARRGPYEQYF. CDR3 coding DNA: TGCAGCGCTCGGCGAGGACCCTACGAGCAGTACTTC.

This clonotype has only one observation. V is TRBV19 and J is TRBJ2-6; tentative D call: TRBD1 (6 bases). The germline V gene has CDR1 LNHDA and CDR2 SQIVND (reference sequence). The length of the CDR3 is 17 residues. V was cut by 7 bases and J by 1 base, with 17 bases left in between. CDR3 protein: CASTNRVADSGANVLTF. For the CDR3, the DNA is TGTGCCAGTACCAACAGGGTCGCGGATTCTGGGGCCAACGTCCTGACTTTC.

The CDR3 DNA reads as TGTGCCAGCAGCTCAGGGGGATTTAGCACAGATACGCAGTATTTT. Translated: CASSSGGFSTDTQYF. This rearrangement joins TRBV11-2 to TRBJ2-3; the match to TRBD1 covers 7 bases. The length of the CDR3 is 15 residues. CDR1 and CDR2 (germline): SGHAT, FQNNGV. The trim removed 4 bases at V and 0 bases at J, leaving 4 bases unmatched.

This clonotype has only one observation. The V and J genes are TRBV20-1 and TRBJ1-3; D gene unclear. Germline assignment: CDR1 DFQATT and CDR2 SNEGSKA (reference sequence). This CDR3 spans 14 amino acids. V lost 1 base, J lost 4 bases, and 11 bases lay in between. CDR3 in DNA: TGCAGTGCTAGAGCGGGAGGCCTGGGAAACACCATATATTTT. Protein product: CSARAGGLGNTIYF.

The rearrangement joins TRBV7-9 to TRBJ2-1; no clear D. Trimming took 2 bases from V and 10 from J, leaving 9 bases between them. Looked up from germline, CDR1 is SEHNR and CDR2 is FQNEAQ (reference sequence). The CDR3 spans 12 residues. In DNA, the CDR3 is TGTGCCAGCAGCTTATCCCCCGGCGAGCAGTTCTTC. Translation: CASSLSPGEQFF.